The TCR beta chain under discussion was sequenced for a study of beta chain features in type 1 diabetes. Points from the study as a whole: In the patient group, naive, central memory and Treg TCRB repertoires seemed more alike than in the healthy donor group.

Expressed TCRB transcripts got sequenced, as all isolated RNA was reverse transcribed. The method was immunoSEQ multiplex PCR; TCRdb's version includes in-frame clones alone and lacks a portion of them. The sample yields roughly 140,000 clones, more than 9.5% seen once. CDR1 and CDR2 from the germline V gene are SGDLS and YYNGEE. J lost 5 bases, V lost 4 bases, and 5 bases had no gene match. The CDR3 covers 13 residues. Sorted populations all exceeded 95% purity. This clone showed up just a few times. The antigen remains unidentified. The source material was central memory CD4+ T cells from blood. The clonotype originates from a man younger than 30 in good health. This chain connects TRBV9 to TRBJ1-2; TRBD1 matches at 7 bases. CDR3 in DNA: TGTGCCAGCAGCTCTACAGGGGTGTATGGCTACACCTTC. It specifies CASSSTGVYGYTF.